These T cell receptor beta chains were read from a single sample in a study of blood T cell repertoires in COVID-19. Only in-frame clones appear in the TCRdb table, and some are missing; sequencing was by immunoSEQ multiplex PCR. The sample includes over 250,000 clones, about 70% of them seen just once. Sequencing input: peripheral blood. Receptors were obtained from an elderly woman with acute or convalescent COVID-19. Both conserved end residues are part of each CDR3. D genes are given only for firm matches. Not all rows give a size; the values are once, few, many and, for expanded clones, a class.

j_gene: TRBJ1-5
d_gene: TRBD1
abundance: -
v_gene: TRBV30
len: 13
CDR3nt: TGTGCCTGGACAGCAGGGGGTAATCAGCCCCAGCATTTT
CDR3aa: CAWTAGGNQPQHF

j_gene: TRBJ1-6
d_gene: TRBD1
abundance: -
v_gene: TRBV5-1
len: 14
CDR3nt: TGCGCCAGCAGCCACCCCGACAGGGTTTCACCCCTCCACTTT
CDR3aa: CASSHPDRVSPLHF

j_gene: TRBJ2-3
d_gene: TRBD1
abundance: -
v_gene: TRBV11-2
len: 17
CDR3nt: TGTGCCAGCACCCCGGGACAGGTGGTAATTAGCACAGATACGCAGTATTTT
CDR3aa: CASTPGQVVISTDTQYF

j_gene: TRBJ2-7
d_gene: TRBD1
abundance: -
v_gene: TRBV5-1
len: 14
CDR3nt: TGCGCCAGCAGCTTGGAACAGGGGGCTTACGAGCAGTACTTC
CDR3aa: CASSLEQGAYEQYF

j_gene: TRBJ1-2
d_gene: -
abundance: -
v_gene: TRBV19
len: 15
CDR3nt: TGTGCCAGTAGGCTATTGGGGCAGGTGCACGCTGGCTACACCTTC
CDR3aa: CASRLLGQVHAGYTF

j_gene: TRBJ1-2
d_gene: -
abundance: -
v_gene: TRBV4-3
len: 14
CDR3nt: TGCGCCAGCAGCCAAGATACAAACCAGTATGGCTACACCTTC
CDR3aa: CASSQDTNQYGYTF

j_gene: TRBJ1-1
d_gene: -
abundance: -
v_gene: TRBV7-9
len: 14
CDR3nt: TGTGCCAGCAGCTTAGAAGCAGGTCTCACTGAAGCTTTCTTT
CDR3aa: CASSLEAGLTEAFF

j_gene: TRBJ1-1
d_gene: TRBD1
abundance: -
v_gene: TRBV24-1
len: 15
CDR3nt: TGTGCCACTGTCACACGGGACAGGGGGCGCGGGGAAGCTTTCTTT
CDR3aa: CATVTRDRGRGEAFF

j_gene: TRBJ2-1
d_gene: TRBD1
abundance: few
v_gene: TRBV19
len: 15
CDR3nt: TGTGCCAGTAGTACCACCGGGACAGGGGGCGATGAGCAGTTCTTC
CDR3aa: CASSTTGTGGDEQFF

j_gene: TRBJ1-3
d_gene: -
abundance: -
v_gene: TRBV9
len: 16
CDR3nt: TGTGCCAGCAGCGTAGGCGCCCGGGAAGGGGGAAACACCATATATTTT
CDR3aa: CASSVGAREGGNTIYF

j_gene: TRBJ2-5
d_gene: -
abundance: -
v_gene: TRBV6-5
len: 14
CDR3nt: TGTGCCAGCAGTTACGGGGGGTCCCAAGAGACCCAGTACTTC
CDR3aa: CASSYGGSQETQYF

j_gene: TRBJ2-7
d_gene: -
abundance: -
v_gene: TRBV6-2/TRBV6-3
len: 14
CDR3nt: TGTGCCAGCAGTCCAGGTGGGCTTTCCTACGAGCAGTACTTC
CDR3aa: CASSPGGLSYEQYF

j_gene: TRBJ2-7
d_gene: TRBD1
abundance: -
v_gene: TRBV18
len: 15
CDR3nt: TGTGCCAGCTCACCAACCGGGACAGGGACCTACGAGCAGTACTTC
CDR3aa: CASSPTGTGTYEQYF

j_gene: TRBJ2-1
d_gene: -
abundance: -
v_gene: TRBV9
len: 16
CDR3nt: TGTGCCAGCAGCGGACCCACTAGCCCAGTTTACAATGAGCAGTTCTTC
CDR3aa: CASSGPTSPVYNEQFF

j_gene: TRBJ2-7
d_gene: TRBD2
abundance: -
v_gene: TRBV5-1
len: 17
CDR3nt: TGCGCCAGCAGCCCCCCGACTAGCGGAAGAATTATCTACGAGCAGTACTTC
CDR3aa: CASSPPTSGRIIYEQYF

j_gene: TRBJ1-3
d_gene: -
abundance: few
v_gene: TRBV19
len: 15
CDR3nt: TGTGCCAGTACCGAAACAGGGACCTCTGGAAACACCATATATTTT
CDR3aa: CASTETGTSGNTIYF